This is a list of T cell receptor beta chains from one sample in a study of neurological immune-mediated disorders. TCRdb called the 5' RACE reads again in MiXCR, with one record for every CDR3 protein. This table has roughly 60,000 distinct CDR3 sequences, roughly 3.5% appearing once. The sequenced sample was PBMCs. The origin of the receptors is a woman under 40 with multiple sclerosis. Each CDR3 is given with its conserved first and last residue. D genes are given only for firm matches. The size entry gives how often the clone was seen (once, few, many) or a class if it is expanded.

>TRBJ2-2|many|TRBV20-1|TRBD2
CSATASGPAANTGELFF
TGCAGTGCTACCGCTAGCGGGCCTGCCGCGAACACCGGGGAGCTGTTTTTT
>TRBJ1-3|many|TRBV4-2|NA
CASSPESGRNTIYF
TGTGCCAGCAGCCCGGAGTCTGGCCGAAACACCATATATTTT
>TRBJ2-7|many|TRBV5-1|NA
CASSLGGGANYEQYF
TGCGCCAGCAGCTTGGGTGGGGGAGCGAACTACGAGCAGTACTTC
>TRBJ1-1|few|TRBV3-1|TRBD1
CASSQTPGTGGAYYTEAFF
TGTGCCAGCAGCCAAACCCCGGGAACAGGGGGCGCTTACTACACTGAAGCTTTCTTT
>TRBJ2-6|many|TRBV6-5|NA
CASSYWAAGDSPPVTGANVLTF
TGTGCCAGCAGTTACTGGGCCGCAGGTGATAGCCCCCCTGTAACTGGGGCCAACGTCCTGACTTTC
>TRBJ2-2|many|TRBV20-1|TRBD2
CSARPGQRGNTGELFF
TGCAGTGCCCGCCCCGGCCAGCGGGGGAACACCGGGGAGCTGTTTTTT
>TRBJ1-6|many|TRBV5-1|TRBD1
CASSLLQGDSPLHF
TGCGCCAGCAGCTTGCTCCAGGGGGATTCACCCCTCCACTTT
>TRBJ1-6|many|TRBV5-1|NA
CASSLVGGGTNSPLNF
NA
>TRBJ2-1|many|TRBV29-1|TRBD2
CSDLSGSSYNEQFF
TGCAGCGACCTTAGCGGGAGTAGCTACAATGAGCAGTTCTTC
>TRBJ1-2|many|TRBV20-1|TRBD1
CSAFTGAGEAYGYTF
TGCAGTGCTTTTACAGGGGCAGGGGAGGCCTATGGCTACACCTTC
>TRBJ1-1|many|TRBV20-1|NA
CSARDPLNTEAFF
TGCAGTGCTAGAGATCCCCTTAACACTGAAGCTTTCTTT
>TRBJ2-7|many|TRBV3-1|NA
CASSYYTGEQYF
TGTGCCAGCAGCTACTACACGGGGGAGCAGTACTTC